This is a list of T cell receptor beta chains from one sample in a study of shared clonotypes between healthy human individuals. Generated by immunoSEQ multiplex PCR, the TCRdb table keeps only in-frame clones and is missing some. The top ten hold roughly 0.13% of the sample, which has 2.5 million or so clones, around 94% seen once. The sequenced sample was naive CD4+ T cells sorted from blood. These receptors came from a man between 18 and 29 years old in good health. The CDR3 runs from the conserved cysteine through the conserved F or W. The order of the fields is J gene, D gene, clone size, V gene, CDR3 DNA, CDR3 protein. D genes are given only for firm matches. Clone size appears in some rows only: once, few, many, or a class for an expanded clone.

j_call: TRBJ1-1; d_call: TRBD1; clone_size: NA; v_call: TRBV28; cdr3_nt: TGTGCCAGCAGTTTAGGGCAGGGGGCCACTGAAGCTTTCTTT; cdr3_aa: CASSLGQGATEAFF
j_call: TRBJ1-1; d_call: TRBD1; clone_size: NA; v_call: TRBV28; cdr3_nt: TGTGCCAGCAGGTTAGGACAGGTTAAGAACACTGAAGCTTTCTTT; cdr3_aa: CASRLGQVKNTEAFF
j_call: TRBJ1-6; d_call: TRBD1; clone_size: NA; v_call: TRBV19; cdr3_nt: TGTGCCAGTACCCCTAGGACAGGGGCCCACTCACCCCTCCACTTT; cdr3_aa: CASTPRTGAHSPLHF
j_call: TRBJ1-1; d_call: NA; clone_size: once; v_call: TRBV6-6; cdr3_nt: TGTGCCAGCATGAAGGCGGGGGACACTGAAGCTTTCTTT; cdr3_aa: CASMKAGDTEAFF
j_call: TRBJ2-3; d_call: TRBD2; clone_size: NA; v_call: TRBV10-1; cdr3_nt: TGCGCCACTACGCCTGGACTAGCGGGGCCTACAGATACGCAGTATTTT; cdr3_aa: CATTPGLAGPTDTQYF
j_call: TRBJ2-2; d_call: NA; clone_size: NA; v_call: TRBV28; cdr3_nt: TGTGCCAGCAGCCTAGGGGTTTCAGCCGGGGAGCTGTTTTTT; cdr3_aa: CASSLGVSAGELFF
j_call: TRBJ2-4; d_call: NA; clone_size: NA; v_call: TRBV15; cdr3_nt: TGTGCCACCAGCTCCGGCCTGGTCGGCAAAAACATTCAGTACTTC; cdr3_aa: CATSSGLVGKNIQYF
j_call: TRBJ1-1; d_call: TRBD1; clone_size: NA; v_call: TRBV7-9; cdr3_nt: TGTGCCAGCAGCGCAAGAGGGGGCAGCAACACTGAAGCTTTCTTT; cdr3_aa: CASSARGGSNTEAFF
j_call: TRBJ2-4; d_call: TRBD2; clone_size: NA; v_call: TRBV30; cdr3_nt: TGTGCCTGGGAGATAAGGACTAGCGGGAGAAACATTCAGTACTTC; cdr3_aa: CAWEIRTSGRNIQYF
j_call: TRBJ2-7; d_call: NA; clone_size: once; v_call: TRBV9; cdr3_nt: TGTGCCAGCAGCGTAGTTGGTAGCGGCATCGAGCAGTACTTC; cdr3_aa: CASSVVGSGIEQYF
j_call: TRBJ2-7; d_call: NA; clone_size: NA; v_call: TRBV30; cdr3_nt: TGTGCCTGGAGTGGGGGAACAACTTCCTACGAGCAGTACTTC; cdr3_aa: CAWSGGTTSYEQYF
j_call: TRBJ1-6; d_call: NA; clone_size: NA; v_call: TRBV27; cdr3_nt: TGTGCCAGTGCCCCCACTAGCCTGGCGAATTCACCCCTCCACTTT; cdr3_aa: CASAPTSLANSPLHF
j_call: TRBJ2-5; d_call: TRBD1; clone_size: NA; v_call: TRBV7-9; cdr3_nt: TGTGCCAGCAGCCCGCCCCCCGGGACAGGGGTGACGGAGACCCAGTACTTC; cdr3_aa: CASSPPPGTGVTETQYF
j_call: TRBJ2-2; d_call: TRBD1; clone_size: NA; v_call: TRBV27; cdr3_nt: TGTGCCAGCAGTCCCGGGACAGGGTTTAGTACCGGGGAGCTGTTTTTT; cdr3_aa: CASSPGTGFSTGELFF
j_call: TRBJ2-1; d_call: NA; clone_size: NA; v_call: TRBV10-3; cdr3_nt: TGTGCCACCAAACGGGTGGGGGGTTACAATGAGCAGTTCTTC; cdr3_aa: CATKRVGGYNEQFF
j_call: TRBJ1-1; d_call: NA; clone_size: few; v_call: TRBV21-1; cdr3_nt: TGTGCCAGCAGCAAAACTTCTCTTGAGATTAACACTGAAGCTTTCTTT; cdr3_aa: CASSKTSLEINTEAFF
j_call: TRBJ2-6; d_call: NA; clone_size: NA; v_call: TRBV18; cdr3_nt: TGTGCCAGCTCACCAATGCAGGGGGGGAACACTGGGGCCAACGTCCTGACTTTC; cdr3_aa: CASSPMQGGNTGANVLTF
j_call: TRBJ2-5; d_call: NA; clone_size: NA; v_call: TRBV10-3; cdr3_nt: TGTGCCATCAGTGCAGGACCCGGGACTCAAGAGACCCAGTACTTC; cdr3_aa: CAISAGPGTQETQYF
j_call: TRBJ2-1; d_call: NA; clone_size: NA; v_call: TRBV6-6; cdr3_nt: TGTGCCAGCAGTTTTATAGGTGACAATGAGCAGTTCTTC; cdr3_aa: CASSFIGDNEQFF
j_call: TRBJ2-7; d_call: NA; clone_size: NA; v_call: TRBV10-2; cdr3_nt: TGCGCCAGCAGTGATGGGGCCTACGAGCAGTACTTC; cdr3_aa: CASSDGAYEQYF
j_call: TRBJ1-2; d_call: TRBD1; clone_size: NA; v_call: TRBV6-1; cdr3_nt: TGTGCCAGCAGTGAAGCGTCTACAGGGGGGGCAGCGAATGGCTACACCTTC; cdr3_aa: CASSEASTGGAANGYTF
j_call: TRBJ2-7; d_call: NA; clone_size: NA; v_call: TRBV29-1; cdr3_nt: TGCAGCGTTGTACAGGGCCACGAGCAGTACTTC; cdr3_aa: CSVVQGHEQYF
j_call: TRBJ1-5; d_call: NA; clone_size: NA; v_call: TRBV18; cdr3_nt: TGTGCCAGCTCACCAAGGCAGATTAGCAATCAGCCCCAGCATTTT; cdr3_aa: CASSPRQISNQPQHF
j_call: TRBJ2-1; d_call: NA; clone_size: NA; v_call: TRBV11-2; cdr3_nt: TGTGCCAGCAGCTTATCTGTCGGCGGGGAGCAGTTCTTC; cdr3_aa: CASSLSVGGEQFF
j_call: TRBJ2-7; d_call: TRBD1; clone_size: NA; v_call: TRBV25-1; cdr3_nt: TGTGCCAGCAGTTCCCCCGGGACAGGGGTCTACGAGCAGTACTTC; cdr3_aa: CASSSPGTGVYEQYF
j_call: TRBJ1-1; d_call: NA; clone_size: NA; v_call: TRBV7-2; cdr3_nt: TGTGCCAGCAGCTTCGGGGGGGGCAACACTGAAGCTTTCTTT; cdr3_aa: CASSFGGGNTEAFF
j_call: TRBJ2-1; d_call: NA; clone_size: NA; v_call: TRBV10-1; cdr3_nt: TGCGCCAGCAGTAGGGACAATGAGCAGTTCTTC; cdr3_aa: CASSRDNEQFF
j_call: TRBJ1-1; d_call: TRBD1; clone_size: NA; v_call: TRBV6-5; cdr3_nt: TGTGCCAGCAGTGCAACCCCAAGGGGGCACACTGAAGCTTTCTTT; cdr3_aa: CASSATPRGHTEAFF
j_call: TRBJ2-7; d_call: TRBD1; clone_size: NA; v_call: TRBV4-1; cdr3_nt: TGCGCCAGCAGCCAAGGCCCGGGGCAGGGGGCCTACGAGCAGTACTTC; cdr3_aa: CASSQGPGQGAYEQYF
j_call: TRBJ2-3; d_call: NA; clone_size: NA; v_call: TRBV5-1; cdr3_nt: TGCGCCAGCAGCGCAGGCGGTGGATCAAGAGATACGCAGTATTTT; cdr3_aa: CASSAGGGSRDTQYF
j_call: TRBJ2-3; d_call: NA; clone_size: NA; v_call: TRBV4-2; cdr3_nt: TGTGCCAGCAGCCAATTGGGGGGCGCAGATACGCAGTATTTT; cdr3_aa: CASSQLGGADTQYF
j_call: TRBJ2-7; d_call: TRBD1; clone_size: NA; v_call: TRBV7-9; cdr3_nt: TGTGCCAGCAGCCTGTTCCGCACGACAGGGGGGTCCTACGAGCAGTACTTC; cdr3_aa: CASSLFRTTGGSYEQYF
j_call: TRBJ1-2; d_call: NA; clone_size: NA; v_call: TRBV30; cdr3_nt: TGTGCCTGGAGTGTAGGTGCTCACTACACCTTC; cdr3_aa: CAWSVGAHYTF
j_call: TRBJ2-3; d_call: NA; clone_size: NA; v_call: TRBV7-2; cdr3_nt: TGTGCCAGCAGCTTAGCGAAAGATACGCAGTATTTT; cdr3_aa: CASSLAKDTQYF
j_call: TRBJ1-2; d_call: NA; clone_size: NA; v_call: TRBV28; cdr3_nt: TGTGCCAGCAGCTCTACCGGGACCCATGGCTACACCTTC; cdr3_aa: CASSSTGTHGYTF
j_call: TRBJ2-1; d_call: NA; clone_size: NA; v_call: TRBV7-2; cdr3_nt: TGTGCCAGCAGCGGTACCTCTCTCCCGGGCAATGAGCAGTTCTTC; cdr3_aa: CASSGTSLPGNEQFF
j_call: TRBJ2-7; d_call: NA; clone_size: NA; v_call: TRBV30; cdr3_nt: TGTGCCTGGAGTCGCGAGAACGCCTACGAGCAGTACTTC; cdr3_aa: CAWSRENAYEQYF
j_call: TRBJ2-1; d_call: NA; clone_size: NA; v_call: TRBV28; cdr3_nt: TGTGCCAGCAGTTCTTGGACAGTTGTTCCGTTCTTC; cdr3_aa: CASSSWTVVPFF
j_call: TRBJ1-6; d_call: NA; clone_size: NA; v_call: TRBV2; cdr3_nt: TGTGCCAGCAGTCCTTGGCCCACTCAAAGCTCCTATAATTCACCCCTCCACTTT; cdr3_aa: CASSPWPTQSSYNSPLHF
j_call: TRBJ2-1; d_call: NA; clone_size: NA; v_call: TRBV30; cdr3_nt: TGTGCCTGGAGTCAGGTACACAAGAGCTCCTACAATGAGCAGTTCTTC; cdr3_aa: CAWSQVHKSSYNEQFF
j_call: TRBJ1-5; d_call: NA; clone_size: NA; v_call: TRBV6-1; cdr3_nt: TGTGCCAGCAGGGGGGTGTATAGCAATCAGCCCCAGCATTTT; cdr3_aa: CASRGVYSNQPQHF
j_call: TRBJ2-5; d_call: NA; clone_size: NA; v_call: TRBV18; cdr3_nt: TGTGCCAGCTCACCATCTCGGACGGAAGAGACCCAGTACTTC; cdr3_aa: CASSPSRTEETQYF
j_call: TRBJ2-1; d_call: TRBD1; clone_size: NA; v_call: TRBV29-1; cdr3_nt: TGCAGCGTTGAAGGGAGACAGGGGGCGTTTGAGCAGTTCTTC; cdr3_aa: CSVEGRQGAFEQFF
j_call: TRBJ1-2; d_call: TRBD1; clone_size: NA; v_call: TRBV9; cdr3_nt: TGTGCCAGCAGCGTACTAGACAGGGGACATAGCGGTGGCTACACCTTC; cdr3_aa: CASSVLDRGHSGGYTF
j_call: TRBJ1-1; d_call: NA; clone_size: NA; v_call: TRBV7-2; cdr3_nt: TGTGCCAGCAGCTTAGATGGCACGAGGGACACTGAAGCTTTCTTT; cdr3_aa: CASSLDGTRDTEAFF
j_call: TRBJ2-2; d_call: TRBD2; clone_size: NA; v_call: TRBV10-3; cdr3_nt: TGTGCCATCACTGAGACGGGGGGCACCGGGGAGCTGTTTTTT; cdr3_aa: CAITETGGTGELFF
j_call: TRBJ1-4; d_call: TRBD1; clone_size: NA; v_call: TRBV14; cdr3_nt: TGTGCCAGCAGCCAAGATCGCGGGACAGGGACGGAAAAACTGTTTTTT; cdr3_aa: CASSQDRGTGTEKLFF
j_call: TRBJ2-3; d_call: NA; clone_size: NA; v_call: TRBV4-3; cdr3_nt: TGCGCCAGCAGCCAAGCAGGTGATACGCAGTATTTT; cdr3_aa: CASSQAGDTQYF